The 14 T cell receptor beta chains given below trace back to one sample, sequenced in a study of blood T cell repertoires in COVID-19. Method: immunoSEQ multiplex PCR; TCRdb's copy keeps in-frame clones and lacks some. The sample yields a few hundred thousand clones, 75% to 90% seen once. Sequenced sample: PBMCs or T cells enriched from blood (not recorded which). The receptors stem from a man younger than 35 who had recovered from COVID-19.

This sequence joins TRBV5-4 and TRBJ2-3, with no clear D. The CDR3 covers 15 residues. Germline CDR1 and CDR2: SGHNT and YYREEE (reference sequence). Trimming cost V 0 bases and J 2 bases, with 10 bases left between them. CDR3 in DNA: TGTGCCAGCAGCTTGGTGGCGGCGACCACAGATACGCAGTATTTT. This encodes CASSLVAATTDTQYF. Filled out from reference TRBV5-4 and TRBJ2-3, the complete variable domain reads ETGVTQSPTHLIKTRGQQVTLRCSSQSGHNTVSWYQQALGQGPQFIFQYYREEENGRGNFPPRFSGLQFPNYSSELNVNALELDDSALYLCASSLVAATTDTQYFGPGTRLTVL.

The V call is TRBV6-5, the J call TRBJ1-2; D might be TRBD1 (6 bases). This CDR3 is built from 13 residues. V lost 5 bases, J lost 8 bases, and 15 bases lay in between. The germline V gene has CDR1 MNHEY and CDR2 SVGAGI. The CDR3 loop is CASSQQGSGGYTF. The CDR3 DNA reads TGTGCCAGCAGTCAACAGGGATCCGGGGGCTACACCTTC.

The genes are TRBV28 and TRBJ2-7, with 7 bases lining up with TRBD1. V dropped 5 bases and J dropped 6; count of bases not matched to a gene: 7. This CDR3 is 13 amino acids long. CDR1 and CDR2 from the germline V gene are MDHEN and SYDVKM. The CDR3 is CASSRQGMSEQYF. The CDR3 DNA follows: TGTGCCAGCAGTCGACAGGGAATGAGCGAGCAGTACTTC.

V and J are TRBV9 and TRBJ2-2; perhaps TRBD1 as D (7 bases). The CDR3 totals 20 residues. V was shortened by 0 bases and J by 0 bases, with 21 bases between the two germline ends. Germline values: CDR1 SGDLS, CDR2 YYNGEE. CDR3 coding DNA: TGTGCCAGCAGCGTAGGCGGGACAGAGTACAATAGACCGAACACCGGGGAGCTGTTTTTT. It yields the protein CASSVGGTEYNRPNTGELFF.

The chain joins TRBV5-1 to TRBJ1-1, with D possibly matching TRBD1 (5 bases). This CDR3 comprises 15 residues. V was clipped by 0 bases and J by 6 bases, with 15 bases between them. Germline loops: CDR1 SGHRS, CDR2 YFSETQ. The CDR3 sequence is CASSLGHNAGAEAFF. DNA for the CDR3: TGCGCCAGCAGCTTGGGTCATAATGCGGGGGCTGAAGCTTTCTTT.

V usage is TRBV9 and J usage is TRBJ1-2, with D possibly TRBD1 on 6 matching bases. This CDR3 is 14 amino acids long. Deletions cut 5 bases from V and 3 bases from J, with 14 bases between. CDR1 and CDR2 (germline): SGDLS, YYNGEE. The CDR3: CASRTSTGDYGYTF. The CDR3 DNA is TGTGCCAGCAGAACCTCGACAGGAGACTATGGCTACACCTTC. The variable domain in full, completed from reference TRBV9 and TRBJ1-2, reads DSGVTQTPKHLITATGQRVTLRCSPRSGDLSVYWYQQSLDQGLQFLIQYYNGEERAKGNILERFSAQQFPDLHSELNLSSLELGDSALYFCASRTSTGDYGYTFGSGTRLTVV.

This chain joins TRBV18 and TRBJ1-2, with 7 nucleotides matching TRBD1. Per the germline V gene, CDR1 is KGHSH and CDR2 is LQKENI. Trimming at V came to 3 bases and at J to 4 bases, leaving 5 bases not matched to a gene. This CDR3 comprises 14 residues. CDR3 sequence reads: CASSPDRDVYGYTF. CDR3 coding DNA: TGTGCCAGCTCACCTGACAGGGATGTCTATGGCTACACCTTC.

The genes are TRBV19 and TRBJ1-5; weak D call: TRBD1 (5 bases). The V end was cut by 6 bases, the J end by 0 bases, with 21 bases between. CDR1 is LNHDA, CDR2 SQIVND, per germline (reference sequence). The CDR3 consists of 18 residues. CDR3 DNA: TGTGCCAGTAGCACCATGGGGATGACAGCACTTAGCAATCAGCCCCAGCATTTT. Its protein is CASSTMGMTALSNQPQHF.

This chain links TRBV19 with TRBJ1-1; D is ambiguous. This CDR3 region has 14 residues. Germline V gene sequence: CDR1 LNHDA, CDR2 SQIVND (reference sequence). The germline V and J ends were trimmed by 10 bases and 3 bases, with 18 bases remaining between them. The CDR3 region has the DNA TGTGCCATCCTAACGTTGCGGATGGACACTGAAGCTTTCTTT. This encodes CAILTLRMDTEAFF. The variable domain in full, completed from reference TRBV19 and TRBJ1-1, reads DGGITQSPKYLFRKEGQNVTLSCEQNLNHDAMYWYRQDPGQGLRLIYYSQIVNDFQKGDIAEGYSVSREKKESFPLTVTSAQKNPTAFYLCAILTLRMDTEAFFGQGTRLTVV.

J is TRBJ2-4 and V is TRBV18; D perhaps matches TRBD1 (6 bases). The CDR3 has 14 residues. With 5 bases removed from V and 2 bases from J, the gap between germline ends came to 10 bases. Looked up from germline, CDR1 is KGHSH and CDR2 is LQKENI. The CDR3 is CASSIQGSKNIQYF. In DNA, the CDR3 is TGTGCCAGCTCAATACAGGGATCCAAAAACATTCAGTACTTC.

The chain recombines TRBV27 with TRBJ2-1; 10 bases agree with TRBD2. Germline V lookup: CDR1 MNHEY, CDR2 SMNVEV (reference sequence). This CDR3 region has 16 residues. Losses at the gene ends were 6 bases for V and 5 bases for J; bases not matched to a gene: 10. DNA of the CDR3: TGTGCCAGCAGCTCAATCCCAGCGGGAGGGGACAATGAGCAGTTCTTC. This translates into CASSSIPAGGDNEQFF.

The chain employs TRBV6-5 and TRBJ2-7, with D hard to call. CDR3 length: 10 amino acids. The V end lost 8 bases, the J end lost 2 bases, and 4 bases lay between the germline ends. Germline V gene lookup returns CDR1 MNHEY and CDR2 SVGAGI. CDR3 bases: TGTGCCAGCGGCACCTACGAGCAGTACTTC. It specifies CASGTYEQYF.

CDR3 loop: CASSHWGADTEAFF. CDR3 DNA: TGTGCCAGCAGTCACTGGGGCGCGGACACTGAAGCTTTCTTT. The chain couples TRBV3-1 (or the pseudogene TRBV3-2) to TRBJ1-1, with D perhaps matching TRBD1 (5 bases). V gave up 6 bases and J gave up 3 bases, with 14 bases separating them. CDR1 and CDR2 (germline): LGHDT, YNNKEL (reference sequence). This CDR3 spans 14 amino acids.

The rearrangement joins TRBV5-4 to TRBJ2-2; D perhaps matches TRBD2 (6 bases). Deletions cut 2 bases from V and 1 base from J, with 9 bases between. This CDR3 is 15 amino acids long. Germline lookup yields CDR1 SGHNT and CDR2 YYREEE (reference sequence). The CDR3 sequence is CASSFGGGNTGELFF. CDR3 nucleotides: TGTGCCAGCAGCTTTGGGGGAGGGAACACCGGGGAGCTGTTTTTT.